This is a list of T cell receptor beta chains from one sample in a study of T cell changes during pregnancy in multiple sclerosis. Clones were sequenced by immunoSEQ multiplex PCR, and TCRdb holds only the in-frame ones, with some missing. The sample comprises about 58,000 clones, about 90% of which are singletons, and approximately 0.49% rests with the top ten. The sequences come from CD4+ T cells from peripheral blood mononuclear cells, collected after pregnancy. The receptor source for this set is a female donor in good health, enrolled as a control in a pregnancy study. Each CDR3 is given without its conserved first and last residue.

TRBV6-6	ASSSQALQETQY
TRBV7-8	ASSTFSDSPNEKLF
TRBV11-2	ASSKTGAEYQPQH
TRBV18	ASSPSVAVNSPLH
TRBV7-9	ASSSGTDVGEAF
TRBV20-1	SAQTVRGYT
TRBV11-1	ASRPSSGNTIY
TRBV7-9	ASSLVGANEAYNSPLH
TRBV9	ASSPLGGVSLISTDTQY
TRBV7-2	ASSSQGAGGIYEQY
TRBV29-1	SVDRNYGYT
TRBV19	AISDRGLAQPQH
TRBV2	ASSIYGGGSTEAF
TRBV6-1	ASSADRGDYGYT
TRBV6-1	ASKTQMNTEAF
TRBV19	ASTNRYTEAF
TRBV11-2	ASSLDSGLAGGVIQY
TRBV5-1	ASGSGNDSPLH
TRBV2	ASRRTGMGTEAF
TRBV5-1	ASRILPGEGDSPLH
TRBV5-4	ASSLYRQGNYGYT
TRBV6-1	ASSVSFGSPEETQY
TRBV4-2	ASIERGNHYNEQF
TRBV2	ASRRQEWDTEAF
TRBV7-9	ASSDRQETQY
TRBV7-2	ASSLGSGTSYEQY
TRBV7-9	ASSSGTFTSPLH
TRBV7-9	ASSPPAGRYTEAF
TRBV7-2	ASSSGQITGELF